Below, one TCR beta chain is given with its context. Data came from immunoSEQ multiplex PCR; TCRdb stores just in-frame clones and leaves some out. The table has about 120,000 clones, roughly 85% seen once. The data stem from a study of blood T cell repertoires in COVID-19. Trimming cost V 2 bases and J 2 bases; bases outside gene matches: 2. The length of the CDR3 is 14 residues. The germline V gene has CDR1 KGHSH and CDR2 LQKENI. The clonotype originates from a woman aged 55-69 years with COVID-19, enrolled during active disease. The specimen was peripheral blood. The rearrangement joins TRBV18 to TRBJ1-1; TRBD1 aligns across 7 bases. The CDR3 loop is CASSPDRDNTEAFF. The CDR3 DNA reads TGTGCCAGCTCACCAGACAGGGACAACACTGAAGCTTTCTTT.